The present T cell receptor beta chain was sequenced within a study of blood T cell dynamics during melanoma immunotherapy. Time point in this sample: pre-treatment baseline. Sequencing was performed with immunoSEQ multiplex PCR; in TCRdb, only in-frame clones are kept and a portion is missing. The data show a few thousand clones, around 85% seen once. This clone appeared a few times. Germline V CDR1 and CDR2: SGHVS, FQNEAQ. Losses at the gene ends were 0 bases for V and 4 bases for J; bases not matched to a gene: 9. The CDR3 extends over 17 amino acids. The starting material was blood, obtained from a patient treated with checkpoint blockade. This receptor was obtained from a human donor with melanoma. The chain is built from TRBV7-8 and TRBJ2-1; TRBD2 matches at 7 bases. The CDR3 nucleotides are TGTGCCAGCAGCTTAGCAGGGGCTAGCGGACGATACAATGAGCAGTTCTTC. Protein sequence: CASSLAGASGRYNEQFF.